This T cell receptor (beta chain) was sequenced during a study of T cells in Graves' hyperthyroidism and ophthalmopathy. The authors took PBMCs from 10 ml fresh peripheral blood. Amplified TCR beta CDR3 regions derived from RNA transcripts. The HTBI primer set served for first-round RT-PCR of the TCR CDR3. TCRdb reanalysed the multiplex PCR reads using MiXCR and keeps one entry per CDR3 protein. The profile shows fewer than 650,000 distinct CDR3 sequences, roughly 15% of them singletons. This clonotype was seen repeatedly, ten times or more. Germline CDR1 and CDR2: MNHEY and SVGAGI. V was pared by 2 bases and J by 3 bases, with 11 bases of the junction left unmatched. The CDR3 sequence is 17 residues long.

This TCR derives from a woman in her 40s with Graves' ophthalmopathy. Sequenced material: blood. The chain couples TRBV6-5 to TRBJ1-1; 8 bases agree with TRBD1. CDR3 sequence: CASSYADRGGGDTEAFF. The CDR3 DNA sequence: TGTGCCAGCAGTTACGCAGACAGGGGTGGAGGGGACACTGAAGCTTTCTTT.